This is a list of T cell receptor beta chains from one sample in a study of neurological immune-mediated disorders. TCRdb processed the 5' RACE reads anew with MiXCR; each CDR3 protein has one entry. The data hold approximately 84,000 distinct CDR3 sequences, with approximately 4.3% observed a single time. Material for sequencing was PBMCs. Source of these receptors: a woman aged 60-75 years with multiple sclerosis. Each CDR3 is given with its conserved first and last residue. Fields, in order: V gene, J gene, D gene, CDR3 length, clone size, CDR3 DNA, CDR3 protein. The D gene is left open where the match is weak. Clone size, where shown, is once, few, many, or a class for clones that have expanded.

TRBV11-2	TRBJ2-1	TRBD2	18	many	TGTGCCAGCAGCTTAGCCCTTCCGGGAGCGGGGGGGATCAATGAGCAGTTCTTC	CASSLALPGAGGINEQFF
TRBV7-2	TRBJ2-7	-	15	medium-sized	TGTGCCAGCAGCCAAGCGGGACACAATCGCGACGAGCAGTACTTC	CASSQAGHNRDEQYF
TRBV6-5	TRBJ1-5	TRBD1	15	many	TGTGCCAGCAGTACCGGACAGGGGGGTGGTCAGCCCCAGCATTTT	CASSTGQGGGQPQHF
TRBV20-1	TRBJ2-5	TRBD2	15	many	TGCAGTGCTAGAGCCCCAGCGGGGGGGCAAGAGACCCAGTACTTC	CSARAPAGGQETQYF
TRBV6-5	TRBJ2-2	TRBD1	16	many	TGTGCCAGCAGTTACTCAGGGACAGGGAGTGCCGGGGAGCTGTTTTTT	CASSYSGTGSAGELFF
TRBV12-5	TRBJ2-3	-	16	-	TGTGCTAGTGGTTTGGTACTCGCCAGGGGCACAGATACGCAGTATTTT	CASGLVLARGTDTQYF
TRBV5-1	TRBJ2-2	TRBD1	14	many	TGCGCCAGTTTTGAAACAGGGGTTAGCGGGGAGCTGTTTTTT	CASFETGVSGELFF
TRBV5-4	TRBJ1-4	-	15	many	TGTGCCAGCAGCTTAAGTGATGCAACTAATGAAAAACTGTTTTTT	CASSLSDATNEKLFF
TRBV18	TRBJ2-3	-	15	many	TGTGCCAGCTCACCACGGATTAGCAGCACAGATACGCAGTATTTT	CASSPRISSTDTQYF
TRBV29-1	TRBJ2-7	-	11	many	TGCAGCGCTGATTCTGGGTACGAGCAGTACTTC	CSADSGYEQYF
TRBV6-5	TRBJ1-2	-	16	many	TGTGCCAGCAGTTACTCGAAGCTACAGGGAGTCTATGGCTACACCTTC	CASSYSKLQGVYGYTF
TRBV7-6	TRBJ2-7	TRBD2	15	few	TGTGCCAGCAGCACCCGGACTAGCGGGTATTACGAGCAGTACTTC	CASSTRTSGYYEQYF
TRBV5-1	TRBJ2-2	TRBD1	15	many	TGCGCCAGCAGCTTCGGGACAGGGGTCACCGGGGAGCTGTTTTTT	CASSFGTGVTGELFF
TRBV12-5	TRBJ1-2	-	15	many	TGTGCTAGTGGTTTGGTAAGAGGGACGCATCCTTACTACACCTTC	CASGLVRGTHPYYTF
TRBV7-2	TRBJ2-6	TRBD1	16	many	TGTGCCAGCACCCAATCCAGGACAGGGATGAGTAGCGTCCTGACTTTC	CASTQSRTGMSSVLTF
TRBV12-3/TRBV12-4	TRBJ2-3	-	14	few	TGTGCCAGCACCCTTAGGGGGTTCACAGATACGCAGTATTTT	CASTLRGFTDTQYF
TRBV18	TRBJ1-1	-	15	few	TGTGCCAGCTCACCACGAAGCGGGTTGGGTACTGAAGCTTTCTTT	CASSPRSGLGTEAFF
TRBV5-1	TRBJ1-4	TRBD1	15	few	TGCGCCAGCAGCATGACGGGACAGGGATATGAAAAACTGTTTTTT	CASSMTGQGYEKLFF
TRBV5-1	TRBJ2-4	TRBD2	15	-	TGCGCCAGCAGCGCGGGACTAGCTGGGTTGAACATTCAGTACTTC	CASSAGLAGLNIQYF
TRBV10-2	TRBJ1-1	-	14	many	TGCGCCAGCACCCCGGGGAGGGTCGGCACTGAAGCTTTCTTT	CASTPGRVGTEAFF
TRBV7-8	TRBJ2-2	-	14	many	TGTGCCAGCAGAAAAGACCTGAGTACCGGGGAGCTGTTTTTT	CASRKDLSTGELFF
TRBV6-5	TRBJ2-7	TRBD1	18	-	TGTGCCAGCAGCCCCTCGTTTGGTGGGACAGGGTCTCCCTACGAGCAGTACTTC	CASSPSFGGTGSPYEQYF
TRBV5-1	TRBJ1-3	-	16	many	TGCGCCAGCAGCCGGGGGGACACTCGCTCTGGAAACACCATATATTTT	CASSRGDTRSGNTIYF
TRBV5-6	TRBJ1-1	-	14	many	TGTGCCAGCAGCTGGGGACCGGGTTGGACTGAAGCTTTCTTT	CASSWGPGWTEAFF
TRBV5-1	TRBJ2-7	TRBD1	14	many	TGCGCCAGCAGTTGGGGACAGGGGGCATACGAGCAGTACTTC	CASSWGQGAYEQYF
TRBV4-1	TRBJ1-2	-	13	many	TGCGCCAGCAGCCAAATTGAACCGGGAGGCTACACCTTC	CASSQIEPGGYTF
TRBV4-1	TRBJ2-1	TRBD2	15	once	TGCGCCAGCAGCCAAGCGGGAGGGACTCGGAATGAGCAGTTCTTC	CASSQAGGTRNEQFF
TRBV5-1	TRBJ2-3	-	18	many	TGCGCCAGCAGCTTGGCCGGAGGTCGGCCCGCTAGCACAGATACGCAGTATTTT	CASSLAGGRPASTDTQYF
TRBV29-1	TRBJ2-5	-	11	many	TGCAGCGTTTTGCAGGGAGAGACCCAGTACTTC	CSVLQGETQYF
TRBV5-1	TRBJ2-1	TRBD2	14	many	TGCGCCAGCAGCCGGACTAGAGGCTACAATGAGCAGTTCTTC	CASSRTRGYNEQFF
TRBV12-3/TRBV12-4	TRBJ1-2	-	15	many	TGTGCCAGCAGTCCGCGCCGGGACACAGACTATGGCTACACCTTC	CASSPRRDTDYGYTF
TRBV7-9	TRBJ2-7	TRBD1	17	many	TGTGCCAGCAGCTCCTTAACAGGGGCCAGGGGCTACTACGAGCAGTACTTC	CASSSLTGARGYYEQYF
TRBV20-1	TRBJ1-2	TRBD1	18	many	TGCAGTGCTAGAACCGGGACAGGGAGGACCTTAGTCGGTTATGGCTACACCTTC	CSARTGTGRTLVGYGYTF
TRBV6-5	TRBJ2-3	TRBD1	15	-	TGTGCCAGCAGTGCACGACAGGGGTACACAGATACGCAGTATTTT	CASSARQGYTDTQYF
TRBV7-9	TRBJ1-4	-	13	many	TGTGCCAGCAGCTCCTGGATGAATGAAAAACTGTTTTTT	CASSSWMNEKLFF
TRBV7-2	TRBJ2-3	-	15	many	TGTGCCAGCAGCCCCCAGCAGTCTAGCACAGATACGCAGTATTTT	CASSPQQSSTDTQYF
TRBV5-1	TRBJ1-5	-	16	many	TGCGCCAGCAGCTTGCTAGGGGACGATAGCAATCAGCCCCAGCATTTT	CASSLLGDDSNQPQHF
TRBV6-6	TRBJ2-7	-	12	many	TGTGCCAGCAGTCGGAATACCTACGAGCAGTACTTC	CASSRNTYEQYF
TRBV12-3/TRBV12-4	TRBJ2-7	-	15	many	TGTGCCAGCAGTAAAGCCACAGGGTATGACTACGAGCAGTACTTC	CASSKATGYDYEQYF
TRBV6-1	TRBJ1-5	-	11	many	TGTGCCAGCAGTGAGAATCAGCCCCAGCATTTT	CASSENQPQHF
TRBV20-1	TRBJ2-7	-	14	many	TGCAGTGCTAGAGAGGTCGGACGCTCCTACGAGCAGTACTTC	CSAREVGRSYEQYF
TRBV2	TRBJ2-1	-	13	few	TGTGCCAGCAGCCAACAGGGAGACAATGAGCAGTTCTTC	CASSQQGDNEQFF
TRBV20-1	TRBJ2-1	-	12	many	TGCAGTGCTAGTCGCGGTTACAATGAGCAGTTCTTC	CSASRGYNEQFF
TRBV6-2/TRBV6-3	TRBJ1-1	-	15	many	TGTGCCAGCAGTTACTCCAATTTCCTGAACACTGAAGCTTTCTTT	CASSYSNFLNTEAFF
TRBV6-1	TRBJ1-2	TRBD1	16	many	TGTGCCAGCAGTCCGTGGGACAGGGGAGCTAACTATGGCTACACCTTC	CASSPWDRGANYGYTF
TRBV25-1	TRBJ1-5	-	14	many	TGTGCCAGCAGTGAACGTCAGATTTTTCAGCCCCAGCATTTT	CASSERQIFQPQHF
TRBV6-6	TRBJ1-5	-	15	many	TGTGCCAGCAGTTACTCAGGGGGAGTCAATCAGCCCCAGCATTTT	CASSYSGGVNQPQHF
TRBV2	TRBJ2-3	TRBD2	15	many	TGTGCCAGCAGTGACGGGTCAGCGGGGACAGATACGCAGTATTTT	CASSDGSAGTDTQYF
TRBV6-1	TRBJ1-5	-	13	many	TGTGCCAGCAGTGAAGGGGTCAATCAGCCCCAGCATTTT	CASSEGVNQPQHF
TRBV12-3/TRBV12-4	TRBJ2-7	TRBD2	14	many	TGTGCCAGCAGGGGGACTAGCTATGACTACGAGCAGTACTTC	CASRGTSYDYEQYF
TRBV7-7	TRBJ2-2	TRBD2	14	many	TGTGCCAGCAGCAGGAGGGAGGGGACCGGGGAGCTGTTTTTT	CASSRREGTGELFF
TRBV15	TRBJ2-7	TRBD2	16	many	TGTGCCACCAGCGTCGGACTAGCGGGGGTAGCCTACGAGCAGTACTTC	CATSVGLAGVAYEQYF
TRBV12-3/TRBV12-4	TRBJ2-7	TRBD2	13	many	TGTGCCAGCAGTCGGACTAGGGGCTACGAGCAGTACTTC	CASSRTRGYEQYF
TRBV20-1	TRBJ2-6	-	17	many	TGCAGTGCTAGGACAGGTCCTACGAGCTCTGGGGCCAACGTCCTGACTTTC	CSARTGPTSSGANVLTF
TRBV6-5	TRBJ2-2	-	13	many	TGTGCCAGCAGTTACGAGGGATTCGGGGAGCTGTTTTTT	CASSYEGFGELFF
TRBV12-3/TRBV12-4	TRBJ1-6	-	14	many	TGTGCCAGCACCCCCATCAGCGGAAATTCACCCCTCCACTTT	CASTPISGNSPLHF
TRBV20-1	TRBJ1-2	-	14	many	TGCAGTGCTAGAGAAGGCAAAGGGCCCAATGACTACACCTTC	CSAREGKGPNDYTF
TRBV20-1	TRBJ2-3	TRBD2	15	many	TGCAGTGCTAGCCCCGATAGCGGGGGCATGGATACGCAGTATTTT	CSASPDSGGMDTQYF
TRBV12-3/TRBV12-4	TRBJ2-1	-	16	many	TGTGCCAGCAGTTTACTTTTGTTCGGCCCGGGCAATGAGCAGTTCTTC	CASSLLLFGPGNEQFF
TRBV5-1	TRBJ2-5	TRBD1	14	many	TGCGCCAGCAGCTCCGCAGGGGGAATGGAGACCCAGTACTTC	CASSSAGGMETQYF